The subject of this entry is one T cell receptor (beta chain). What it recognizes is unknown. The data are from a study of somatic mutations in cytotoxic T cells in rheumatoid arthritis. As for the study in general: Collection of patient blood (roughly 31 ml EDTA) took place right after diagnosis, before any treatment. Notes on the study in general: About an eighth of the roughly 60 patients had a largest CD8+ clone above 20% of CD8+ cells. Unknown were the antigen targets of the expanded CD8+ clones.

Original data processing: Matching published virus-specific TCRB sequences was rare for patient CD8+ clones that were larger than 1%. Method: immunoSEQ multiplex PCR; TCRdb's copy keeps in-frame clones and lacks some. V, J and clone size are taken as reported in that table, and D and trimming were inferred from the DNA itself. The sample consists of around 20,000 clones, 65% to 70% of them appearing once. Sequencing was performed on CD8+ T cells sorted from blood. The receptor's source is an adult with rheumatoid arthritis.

The CDR3 bases are TGTGCCAGCAGTCCGTGGACAGGGGGAAACACTGAAGCTTTCTTT. Its protein is CASSPWTGGNTEAFF. The gene calls are TRBV6-5 and TRBJ1-1, with 10 bases that match TRBD1. In germline, CDR1 is MNHEY, CDR2 SVGAGI. The CDR3 runs 15 residues. J lost 2 bases, V lost 5 bases, and 5 bases had no gene match.